This T cell receptor (beta chain) comes out of a study of T cell changes during pregnancy in multiple sclerosis. V trimming: 3 bases; J trimming: 4 bases; junction bases outside the gene matches: 7. The germline gives CDR1 MGHDK, CDR2 SYGVNS. The CDR3 length is 15 residues. Assay: immunoSEQ multiplex PCR; the TCRdb copy retains only in-frame clones and omits some. The sample has almost 95,000 clones, 92% seen once; the top ten hold about 1.6%. The chain is built from TRBV25-1 and TRBJ1-2; 8 nucleotides agree with TRBD1. The sequencing used peripheral blood, collected in the first trimester of pregnancy. This sequence originates from a female donor with multiple sclerosis, enrolled in a pregnancy study. CDR3 sequence (DNA): TGTGCCAGCAGTGACCGACAGGGGCTCATCTATGGCTACACCTTC. Translated: CASSDRQGLIYGYTF.